The 21 T cell receptor beta chains below come from one sample, sequenced in a study of tumor and adjacent non-tumor tissue in lung cancer. This sample's RNA came from whole unsorted tissue. This non-tumor lung sample came from over 3 cm beyond the tumor edge. A modified ARM-PCR protocol with three rounds of nested PCR amplified TCRbeta. TCRdb independently ran MiXCR on the multiplex PCR reads; one entry per CDR3 protein. Of some 80,000 distinct CDR3 sequences in the sample, 76% were seen once. Material for sequencing was distant non-tumor lung tissue. These receptors came from a man aged 65-85 years with non-small cell lung cancer.

Turning to this clonotype: As the CDR3 is not closed by the conserved phenylalanine or tryptophan, this likely results from a read error. This chain links TRBV12-5 with TRBJ1-5; no clear D. CDR1 LGHNT and CDR2 FRNRAP come from the germline V gene. CDR3 length equals 14 residues. CDR3 bases: TGTACTAGTGGTCTTACCGCTGGCAGTCAGCCCCAGCATTAT. Translating it yields CTSGLTAGSQPQHY.

About this clonotype: A read error may account for a junction end that differs from germline. V usage is TRBV6-6 and J usage is TRBJ2-7; possibly TRBD2 for D (5 bases). CDR3 length: 14 residues. Germline V gene lookup returns CDR1 MNHNY and CDR2 SVGAGI (reference sequence). The CDR3 DNA sequence: TGTACCAGCAGTTTCCCCGGACTCAACTACGAGCAGTACTTC. Translating it yields CTSSFPGLNYEQYF.

CDR3 DNA: TGTGGCAGTAACTTAGGGACATCCGATAAACCCTTCTTT. Its translation is CGSNLGTSDKPFF. The chain employs TRBV11-2 and TRBJ1-1; a possible D gene is TRBD1 (6 bases). This CDR3 region has 13 residues. The V gene's germline CDR1 is SGHAT and CDR2 FQNNGV.

As for this clonotype: Given a much more abundant clone one base away, this may be a read error. The chain recombines TRBV6-1 with TRBJ2-7; 8 nucleotides line up with TRBD2. The CDR3 spans 13 residues. Trimming at V came to 7 bases and at J to 5 bases, leaving 7 bases not matched to a gene. Looked up from germline, CDR1 is MNHNS and CDR2 is SASEGT. The CDR3 DNA sequence: TGTGCCAGCATAGGGACTAGTCTCAACGAGCAGTACTTC. It yields the protein CASIGTSLNEQYF.

The chain joins TRBV11-3 to TRBJ2-2, with 9 bases aligning to TRBD2. Per germline, CDR1 SGHNT and CDR2 YENEEA. This CDR3 has 16 residues. Trimming removed 5 bases from V and 9 bases from J; junction bases left unmatched: 13. CDR3 region: CASSGRTVAGARELFF. The CDR3 DNA follows: TGTGCCAGCAGCGGCCGGACAGTAGCGGGGGCCCGGGAGCTGTTTTTT.

Comment on this clonotype: The conserved final phenylalanine or tryptophan is absent from the CDR3, which likely points to a read error. The chain has TRBV12-3 or TRBV12-4 and TRBJ2-7; D gene ambiguous. The length of the CDR3 is 16 residues. V was trimmed by 5 bases and J by 9 bases, leaving 26 bases between them. CDR3 nucleotide sequence: TGTGCCAGCAGTCAGGCAGGCCCTAGTGGTACTTACAGGCAGTACTCC. Its protein is CASSQAGPSGTYRQYS.

This clonotype is a singleton in its sample. The missing conserved phenylalanine or tryptophan at the end of this CDR3 makes a read error likely. The chain has TRBV29-1 and TRBJ2-1; a weak D match, TRBD2 (5 bases). Germline V lookup: CDR1 SQVTM, CDR2 ANQGSEA. The length of the CDR3 is 16 residues. The CDR3 is CIVELYDNGVDNEQFL. CDR3 in DNA: TGCATCGTCGAACTCTATGACAACGGGGTGGACAATGAGCAGTTCTTA.

The sample holds one count of this clonotype. Relative to the germline gene, one junction end is altered; a read error may explain this. The chain has TRBV7-9 and TRBJ2-7; D gene unclear. Germline-derived CDR1 and CDR2 are SEHNR and FQNEAQ (reference sequence). CDR3 length: 11 residues. CDR3 loop: CSSSLGREQYF. CDR3 nucleotides: TGTTCCAGCAGCCTAGGGCGCGAGCAGTACTTC.

As concerns this clonotype: Without the conserved terminal phenylalanine or tryptophan, this CDR3 likely stems from a read error. The chain employs TRBV7-9 and TRBJ2-5; D gene ambiguous. The V gene lost 4 bases and the J gene lost 3 bases, with 15 bases spanning the gap. Germline values: CDR1 SEHNR, CDR2 FQNEAQ (reference sequence). This CDR3 contains 15 residues. The CDR3 protein is CASSSPGSTKETQYL. As DNA, the CDR3 is TGTGCCAGCAGCTCCCCAGGCAGTACGAAAGAGACCCAGTACTTA.

This clonotype occurred a few times. One base away lies a much larger clone, so this may be a sequencing read error. The chain has TRBV4-2 and TRBJ2-7, with unresolved D. Germline CDR1 and CDR2: LGHNA and YNFKEQ. The CDR3 is 14 residues long. The V end was cut by 3 bases, the J end by 3 bases, with 12 bases between. Here the CDR3 DNA reads TGTGCCAGCAGCCAGAATTATGTAGGCTACGAGCAGTACTTC. Protein: CASSQNYVGYEQYF.

Of note for this clonotype: A much larger clone sits a single nucleotide away, making a read error possible. The chain recombines TRBV5-1 with TRBJ2-7; 7 bases align to TRBD1. CDR3 length: 16 amino acids. Germline V gene sequence: CDR1 SGHRS, CDR2 YFSETQ. Unmatched junction bases numbered 12, after V lost 6 bases and J lost 0 bases. The CDR3 is CASNLQPGQHSYEQYF. Here the CDR3 DNA reads TGCGCCAGCAACTTACAGCCGGGACAGCACTCCTACGAGCAGTACTTC.

V is TRBV29-1 and J is TRBJ2-5, with D tentatively TRBD1 (5 bases). The CDR3 totals 13 residues. Trimming pared 6 bases from V and 5 bases from J, leaving 16 bases between. CDR1 SQVTM and CDR2 ANQGSEA come from the germline V gene. This CDR3 is CSVDGAVGETQYF. CDR3 DNA: TGCAGCGTAGATGGGGCTGTTGGGGAGACCCAGTACTTC.

For this clonotype: A much larger clonotype is one base distant, so this may be a read error. The chain combines TRBV5-1 with TRBJ1-5; D is unresolved. The germline CDR1 and CDR2 sequences are SGHRS and YFSETQ. V dropped 0 bases and J dropped 11 bases, with 12 bases sitting between them. The CDR3 extends over 13 amino acids. The CDR3 region is CASSLEGNETQHF. For the CDR3, the DNA is TGCGCCAGCAGCTTGGAAGGGAATGAAACCCAGCATTTT.

On this clonotype: This may be a read error: a much more frequent sequence differs by one nucleotide. The rearrangement joins TRBV6-6 to TRBJ2-7; a possible D gene is TRBD1 (5 bases). The CDR3 loop spans 11 amino acids. CDR1 and CDR2 (germline): MNHNY, SVGAGI (reference sequence). V was shortened by 7 bases and J by 5 bases, with 9 bases between the two germline ends. CDR3 in amino acids: CASTGIHEQYF. The DNA of the CDR3 is TGTGCCAGCACAGGGATCCACGAGCAGTACTTC.

The V and J genes are TRBV12-3 or TRBV12-4 and TRBJ2-2; no clear D. Trimming shortened V by 5 bases and J by 8 bases, and 18 bases separated the two germline ends. The CDR3 loop spans 15 amino acids. Written as DNA, the CDR3 is TGTGCCAGCAGTCACCAACATGGGAAAGCAGGGGAGCTGTTTTTT. It specifies CASSHQHGKAGELFF.

This clonotype was seen a few times. Just one base apart from a much larger clone, this may be a read error. This chain links TRBV6-2 or TRBV6-3 with TRBJ2-1; D not certain. Germline loops: CDR1 MNHEY, CDR2 SVGEGT. The CDR3 has 14 amino acids. The CDR3 nucleotides are TGTGTCAGCAGACTTGGGTTCAATCTAGATGAGCAGTTCTTC. Its protein is CVSRLGFNLDEQFF.

This clonotype has a handful of counts. The junction does not match germline at one end; this may be a read error. The chain uses TRBV29-1 and TRBJ2-3, with 7 bases fitting TRBD2. The germline V gene has CDR1 SQVTM and CDR2 ANQGSEA. There are 13 residues in the CDR3. The CDR3 DNA follows: TGTAACGTTGAACTAGCGCCGAGGGATACGCAGTATTTT. Protein sequence: CNVELAPRDTQYF.

A remark on this clonotype: One end of the junction does not line up with germline, which may come from a read error. The CDR3 loop reads CASSLSGEVTDAFF. CDR3 nucleotide sequence: TGTGCCAGCAGTCTCTCCGGGGAGGTCACTGATGCTTTCTTT. The chain carries TRBV12-3 or TRBV12-4 and TRBJ1-1; D gene uncertain. The CDR3 runs to 14 residues.

The chain carries TRBV6-5 and TRBJ1-2; D remains unclear. CDR3 length equals 16 residues. CDR1 and CDR2 (germline): MNHEY, SVGAGI. Trimming left V 6 bases short and J 0 bases short, with 17 bases between. The CDR3 coding sequence is TGTGCCAGCAGACGTACCTTGATAGTGTCTAACTATGGCTACACCTTC. Amino acid sequence: CASRRTLIVSNYGYTF.

Regarding this clonotype: In this CDR3 the conserved last residue, phenylalanine or tryptophan, is missing, so a read error is likely. This chain uses TRBV11-3 with TRBJ1-1; possibly TRBD1 for D (5 bases). The CDR3 is made up of 14 amino acids. The germline gives CDR1 SGHNT, CDR2 YENEEA. V was trimmed by 7 bases and J by 7 bases, leaving 19 bases between them. Written as DNA, the CDR3 is TGTGCCAGCACGCGGACTGGGGCGTTCAGTGAAGCTTTCTGT. It yields the protein CASTRTGAFSEAFC.

As to this clonotype: A junction end diverges from the germline sequence, so it may reflect a read error. V gene TRBV11-2 combines with J gene TRBJ2-2, with TRBD2 matching over 8 bases. The CDR3 loop spans 15 amino acids. CDR1 and CDR2 from the germline V gene are SGHAT and FQNNGV. The CDR3 region is CSSSIHGGDDGELFF. The CDR3 coding sequence is TGTTCCAGCAGCATACACGGGGGGGATGACGGGGAACTGTTTTTT.